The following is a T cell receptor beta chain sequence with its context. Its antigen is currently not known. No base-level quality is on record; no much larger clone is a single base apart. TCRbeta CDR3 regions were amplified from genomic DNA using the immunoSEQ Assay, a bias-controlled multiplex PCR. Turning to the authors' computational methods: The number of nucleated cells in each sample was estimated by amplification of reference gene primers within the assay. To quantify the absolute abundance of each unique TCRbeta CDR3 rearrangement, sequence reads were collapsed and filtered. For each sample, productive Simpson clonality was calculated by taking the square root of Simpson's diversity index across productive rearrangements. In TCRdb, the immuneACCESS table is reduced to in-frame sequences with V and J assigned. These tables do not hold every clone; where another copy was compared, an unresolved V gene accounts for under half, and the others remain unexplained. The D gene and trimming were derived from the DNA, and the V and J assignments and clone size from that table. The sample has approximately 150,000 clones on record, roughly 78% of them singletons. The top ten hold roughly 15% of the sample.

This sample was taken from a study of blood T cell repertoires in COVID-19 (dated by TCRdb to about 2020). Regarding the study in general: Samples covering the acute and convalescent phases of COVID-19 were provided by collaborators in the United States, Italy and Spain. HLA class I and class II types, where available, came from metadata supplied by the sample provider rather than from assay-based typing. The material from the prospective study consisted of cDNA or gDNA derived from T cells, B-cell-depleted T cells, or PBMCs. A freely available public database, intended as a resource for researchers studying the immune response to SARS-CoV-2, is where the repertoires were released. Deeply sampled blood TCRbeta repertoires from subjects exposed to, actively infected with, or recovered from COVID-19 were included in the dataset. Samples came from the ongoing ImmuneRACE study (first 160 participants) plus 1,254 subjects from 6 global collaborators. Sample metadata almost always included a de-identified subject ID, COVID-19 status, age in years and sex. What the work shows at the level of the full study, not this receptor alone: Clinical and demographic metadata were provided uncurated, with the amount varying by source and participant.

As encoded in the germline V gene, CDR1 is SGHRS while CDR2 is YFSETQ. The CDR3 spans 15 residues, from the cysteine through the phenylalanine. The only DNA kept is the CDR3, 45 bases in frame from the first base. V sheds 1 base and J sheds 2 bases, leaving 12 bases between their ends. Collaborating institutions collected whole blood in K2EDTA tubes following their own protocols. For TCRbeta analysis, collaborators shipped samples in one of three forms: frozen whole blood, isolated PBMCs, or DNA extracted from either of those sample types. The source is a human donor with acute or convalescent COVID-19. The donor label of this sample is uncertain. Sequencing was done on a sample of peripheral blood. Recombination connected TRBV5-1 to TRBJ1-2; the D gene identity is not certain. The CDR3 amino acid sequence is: CASSLSAGRNYGYTF. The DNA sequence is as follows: TGCGCCAGCAGCTTGTCGGCAGGCCGAAACTATGGCTACACCTTC.